The clone carrying this T cell receptor beta chain turned up a few times. The antigen is undetermined. From the reads, TCRdb called clonotypes with MiXCR, one entry per CDR3 protein. The data show more than 150,000 distinct CDR3 sequences, roughly 20% seen once. The CDR3 consists of 15 residues. J gave up 4 bases and V 3 bases, and 7 bases lay outside the gene matches. Germline CDR1 reads SNHLY; CDR2 reads FYNNEI. This sample is part of a study of T cell repertoires in cytomegalovirus infection. The wider study: It was the public TCR beta signatures that indicated both CMV infection and matching HLA type.

Broader study findings: The study found HLA-C-restricted CMV-specific TCR beta clonotypes dominating the ex vivo response. Using cumulative public TCR beta family frequency, the authors identified those who carried CMV together with the relevant HLA.

The receptor comes from a human donor in good health (CMV status not recorded). Some clones in this sample may be carry-over from other donors' samples. The genes are TRBV2 and TRBJ2-7; 9 bases match TRBD2. The sample was PBMCs. CDR3 region: CASSDLAGGRYEQYF. The CDR3 coding sequence is TGTGCCAGCAGTGACTTGGCGGGGGGGAGGTACGAGCAGTACTTC.